The rows below give T cell receptor beta chains drawn from one sample of a study of T cell responses to AZD1222 COVID-19 vaccine. Some clones are missing from TCRdb's copy, which holds only in-frame ones; the method was immunoSEQ multiplex PCR. The sample has approximately 99,000 clones; about 85% are singletons. The sample was peripheral blood, taken on day 0 of AZD1222 vaccination. The source of these receptors is an adult in good health. CDR3s include the opening cysteine and the closing phenylalanine or tryptophan. Each record gives: D gene, J gene, V gene, clone size, CDR3 DNA, CDR3 protein. A D gene is named only where the DNA matches it firmly. Only part of the rows carry a size: once, few, many, or a class if the clone is expanded.

>.|TRBJ2-1|TRBV2|.
TGTGCCAGCAGTACCACTCCAGGCACTGAGCAGTTCTTC
CASSTTPGTEQFF
>.|TRBJ1-1|TRBV29-1|.
TGCAGCGTTTTTGTGAACACTGAAGCTTTCTTT
CSVFVNTEAFF
>.|TRBJ2-7|TRBV3-1/TRBV3-2|.
TGTGCCAGCAGCCAAGATAGGGGAGGCTACGAGCAGTACTTC
CASSQDRGGYEQYF
>.|TRBJ2-2|TRBV6-2/TRBV6-3|.
TGTGCCAGCAGTTATATGCGGCGGACGAACACCGGGGAGCTGTTTTTT
CASSYMRRTNTGELFF
>TRBD2|TRBJ2-1|TRBV4-2|.
TGTGCCAGCAGCCAAGAACTAGCGGAATTCACTGAGCAGTTCTTC
CASSQELAEFTEQFF
>.|TRBJ1-2|TRBV21-1|.
TGTGCCAGCAGCAAAGAGGGCACCAGGTGCTATGGCTACACCTTC
CASSKEGTRCYGYTF
>.|TRBJ1-3|TRBV18|.
TGTGCCAGCTCACACGAGGACGGCTCCTCTGGAAACACCATATATTTT
CASSHEDGSSGNTIYF
>.|TRBJ1-6|TRBV9|.
TGTGCCAGCAGCACAAAGGGGAATTCCTATAATTCACCCCTCCACTTT
CASSTKGNSYNSPLHF
>.|TRBJ1-5|TRBV19|.
TGTGCCAGTAGTATCCCCCAGACAGGAATACAGCCCCAGCATTTT
CASSIPQTGIQPQHF
>TRBD1|TRBJ1-1|TRBV5-1|.
TGTGCCAGCAGCTTGCAGGGGGGAAACTTGAACACTGAAGCTTTCTTT
CASSLQGGNLNTEAFF
>TRBD1|TRBJ1-3|TRBV5-1|.
TGCGCCAGCAGCTTGGGGACAGGGGAAGGAAACACCATATATTTT
CASSLGTGEGNTIYF
>.|TRBJ1-4|TRBV4-1|.
TGCGCCAGCAGCCAAGATCCCCAGGGAGGGGGTCCCGCGGAACTGTTTTTT
CASSQDPQGGGPAELFF
>.|TRBJ1-2|TRBV18|.
TGTGCCAGCTCACCCGGTAACTATGGCTACACCTTC
CASSPGNYGYTF
>.|TRBJ2-3|TRBV3-1/TRBV3-2|.
TGTGCCAGCAGCCCATCCCCTTCTAGTATAGAGAGCACAGATACGCAGTATTTT
CASSPSPSSIESTDTQYF
>.|TRBJ2-1|TRBV6-1|.
TGTGCCAGCAGTGAAGGTGGAGGAGGCCTTAAGGGGTTCTTC
CASSEGGGGLKGFF
>.|TRBJ1-1|TRBV12-3/TRBV12-4|.
TGTGCCAGCAGTCGCTCAAGAGGGGAGGAGGCTTTCTTT
CASSRSRGEEAFF
>.|TRBJ2-2|TRBV6-2/TRBV6-3|once
TGTGCCAGCAGTCCAATGCTAGTTACCAGGGGTCGACCCGGGGAGCTGTTTTTT
CASSPMLVTRGRPGELFF
>.|TRBJ2-2|TRBV4-2|.
TGTGCCAGCAGCCAAGGTGGAGGAGCCGGGGAGCTGTTTTTT
CASSQGGGAGELFF
>.|TRBJ1-2|TRBV18|.
TGTGCCAGCTCACCACCTACCGGACGTGGATACGGCTACACCTTC
CASSPPTGRGYGYTF
>.|TRBJ2-1|TRBV7-9|few
TGTGCCAGCAGCTTAGGGAGAGGGGGGCTCCAAGTGGGGAATGAGCAGTTCTTC
CASSLGRGGLQVGNEQFF